Below, 30 T cell receptor beta chains from the same sample are listed, as sequenced in a study of blood T cell repertoires in COVID-19 (dated by TCRdb to the early 2020s). Library prep was done by the immunoSEQ multiplex PCR assay. Imported from immuneACCESS, the table was reduced by TCRdb to in-frame sequences with V and J called. These copies leave out some clones; in studies compared against another copy, an unresolved V gene accounts for under half, and the cause of the remainder is not known. For this sample the table gives over 110,000 clones, of which approximately 80% were detected only once. Of the sample, less than 2.5% is held by the ten largest clones. Input material: peripheral blood. The receptors originated from an older woman with acute or convalescent COVID-19.

The chain joins TRBV3-1 (or the pseudogene TRBV3-2) to TRBJ2-7; 8 nucleotides match TRBD1. V was clipped by 4 bases and J by 7 bases; unmatched bases: 21. This CDR3 contains 18 residues. Germline V gene sequence: CDR1 LGHDT, CDR2 YNNKEL (reference sequence). In nucleotides, the CDR3 is TGTGCCAGCAGCCTAAGACTGGGAAAGACAGGGGCGTCGTTTGAGCAGTACTTC. Translated, it gives CASSLRLGKTGASFEQYF.

The chain combines TRBV18 with TRBJ2-7; D call uncertain. Trimming cost V 3 bases and J 0 bases, with 9 bases left between them. CDR1 is KGHSH, CDR2 LQKENI, per germline. The CDR3 consists of 14 residues. The CDR3 nucleotides are TGTGCCAGCTCACCCCAACAGAGCTCCTACGAGCAGTACTTC. Amino acid sequence: CASSPQQSSYEQYF.

The chain recombines TRBV13 with TRBJ2-7; perhaps TRBD1 as D (5 bases). This CDR3 is 15 amino acids long. V was clipped by 0 bases and J by 5 bases, with 14 bases between them. Germline CDR1 is PRHDT and CDR2 is FYEKMQ (reference sequence). CDR3 protein: CASSLGRGKIHEQYF. The DNA for the CDR3 is TGTGCCAGCAGCTTAGGAAGGGGCAAGATCCACGAGCAGTACTTC.

The chain is built from TRBV6-5 and TRBJ1-4, with 8 positions matching TRBD1. With V trimmed by 6 bases and J by 13 bases, 10 bases remained unmatched. The CDR3 is made up of 13 amino acids. Germline assignment: CDR1 MNHEY and CDR2 SVGAGI. The CDR3, as DNA: TGTGCCAGCAGATCTATGGACAGGGTCTTACTGTTTTTT. Amino acids: CASRSMDRVLLFF.

The J gene is TRBJ1-5, the V gene TRBV21-1. TRBV21-1 is a documented pseudogene. CDR3 size: 12 residues. This CDR3 reads CASAMSRRPQHF. CDR3 sequence (DNA): TGTGCCAGCGCAATGAGCCGGAGGCCCCAGCATTTT.

The CDR3 spells CASSFTGQGNGYTF. The CDR3 coding sequence is TGTGCCAGCAGTTTTACAGGACAGGGAAATGGCTACACCTTC. J is TRBJ1-2 and V is TRBV28; 8 bases fit TRBD1. The germline gives CDR1 MDHEN, CDR2 SYDVKM. CDR3 length equals 14 residues. The V segment lost 3 bases and the J segment 6 bases; nucleotides outside the gene matches: 6.

This rearrangement joins TRBV28 to TRBJ1-6; D remains ambiguous. The germline gives CDR1 MDHEN, CDR2 SYDVKM. The CDR3 totals 17 residues. Trimming stripped 6 bases from V and 7 bases from J, with 22 bases between. The CDR3 is CASSSIPPTVFNSPLHF. DNA of the CDR3: TGTGCCAGCAGCTCCATCCCCCCTACAGTTTTCAATTCACCCCTCCACTTT.

The chain carries TRBV19 and TRBJ2-6; D is ambiguous. The CDR3 runs to 15 residues. Germline V gene data show CDR1 as LNHDA and CDR2 as SQIVND (reference sequence). Trimming took off 5 bases at V and 0 bases at J, with 8 bases between the two ends. The CDR3 region is CASSSLVSGANVLTF. The CDR3 region has the DNA TGTGCCAGTAGTTCCCTAGTCTCTGGGGCCAACGTCCTGACTTTC.

This clone was detected only a few times. The CDR3 sequence: CASSVSQGTGNQPQHF. DNA of the CDR3: TGTGCCAGCAGTGTCTCACAGGGAACCGGCAATCAGCCCCAGCATTTT. V is TRBV6-1 and J is TRBJ1-5, with D maybe TRBD1 (6 bases). The CDR3 contains 16 residues. Trimming cost V 4 bases and J 2 bases, with 15 bases left between them. The germline V gene has CDR1 MNHNS and CDR2 SASEGT.

V usage is TRBV5-6 and J usage is TRBJ2-5; 10 bases are shared with TRBD2. CDR1 is SGHDT and CDR2 is YYEEEE in the germline V gene. The V segment lost 2 bases and the J segment 0 bases; nucleotides outside the gene matches: 4. The CDR3 length is 16 residues. The CDR3 nucleotides read TGTGCCAGCAGCTTTAGCGGGAGGAGGAACCAAGAGACCCAGTACTTC. It is translated as CASSFSGRRNQETQYF.

The chain is built from TRBV7-9 and TRBJ2-2; TRBD2 aligns across 7 bases. V lost 3 bases and J lost 3; bases outside the gene matches: 7. Germline V gene lookup returns CDR1 SEHNR and CDR2 FQNEAQ (reference sequence). The CDR3 has 16 amino acids. CDR3: CASSFKAGADTGELFF. The CDR3 DNA reads TGTGCCAGCAGCTTTAAGGCGGGAGCGGACACCGGGGAGCTGTTTTTT.

J is TRBJ2-2 and V is TRBV9; perhaps TRBD1 as D (6 bases). The CDR3 has 13 residues. Germline-derived CDR1 and CDR2 are SGDLS and YYNGEE. V was cut by 3 bases and J by 6 bases, with 9 bases left in between. For the CDR3, the DNA is TGTGCCAGCAGCGCACAGGGTCCCGGGGAGCTGTTTTTT. Translated: CASSAQGPGELFF.

This clone showed up just a few times. The V call is TRBV30, the J call TRBJ2-1; 11 bases align to TRBD2. There are 17 residues in the CDR3. With V trimmed by 2 bases and J by 1 base, 7 bases remained unmatched. Germline lookup yields CDR1 GTSNPN and CDR2 SVGIG (reference sequence). The CDR3 is CAWSLTSGSVSYNEQFF. CDR3 in DNA: TGTGCCTGGAGTCTAACTAGCGGGAGTGTTTCCTACAATGAGCAGTTCTTC.

This clone was detected a few times. V is TRBV5-4 and J is TRBJ2-1; 14 nucleotides agree with TRBD2. Germline lookup yields CDR1 SGHNT and CDR2 YYREEE (reference sequence). With 0 bases clipped from V and 9 bases from J, the junction kept 8 bases outside the gene matches. CDR3 length: 17 amino acids. CDR3 in amino acids: CASSLAKGLAGGSEQFF. Here the CDR3 DNA reads TGTGCCAGCAGCTTGGCCAAAGGACTAGCGGGAGGTAGTGAGCAGTTCTTC.

This chain joins TRBV3-1 (or the pseudogene TRBV3-2) and TRBJ1-2; D is undetermined. CDR3 length: 12 amino acids. CDR1 and CDR2 (germline): LGHDT, YNNKEL (reference sequence). Trimming cost V 0 bases and J 8 bases, with 7 bases left between them. The CDR3 loop is CASSQDTRGYTF. The DNA for the CDR3 is TGTGCCAGCAGCCAAGATACCCGGGGCTACACCTTC.

The rearrangement links TRBV18 to TRBJ2-7; D possibly corresponds to TRBD1 (5 bases). This CDR3 spans 13 amino acids. V was pared by 2 bases and J by 6 bases, with 11 bases between. From germline, CDR1 is KGHSH and CDR2 LQKENI. CDR3: CASSPDTGAEQYF. DNA of the CDR3: TGTGCCAGCTCACCAGATACAGGTGCCGAGCAGTACTTC.

This clone was seen a handful of times. The chain is built from TRBV3-1 (or the pseudogene TRBV3-2) and TRBJ2-1; TRBD2 agrees at 10 bases. The germline gives CDR1 LGHDT, CDR2 YNNKEL (reference sequence). V lost 1 base to trimming and J lost 5 bases; unmatched junction nucleotides: 8. The CDR3 is made up of 17 amino acids. The DNA of the CDR3 is TGTGCCAGCAGCCAAGTCTCTAGCGGGAGAAGGCACAATGAGCAGTTCTTC. This sequence encodes CASSQVSSGRRHNEQFF.

The gene calls are TRBV7-6 and TRBJ2-6, with 8 nucleotides matching TRBD2. The junction had 9 bases not matched to a gene; V was cut back by 0 bases and J by 2 bases. Germline values: CDR1 SGHVS, CDR2 FNYEAQ. The CDR3 runs to 19 residues. The CDR3 protein is CASSLATPGLGTGANVLTF. In DNA form, the CDR3 reads TGTGCCAGCAGCTTAGCTACTCCGGGACTAGGTACTGGGGCCAACGTCCTGACTTTC.

V gene TRBV6-6 combines with J gene TRBJ1-2, with TRBD1 identical over 12 bases. The CDR3 totals 17 residues. CDR1 and CDR2 from the germline V gene are MNHNY and SVGAGI (reference sequence). The trim removed 5 bases at V and 4 bases at J, leaving 11 bases unmatched. CDR3 sequence reads: CASSPGTGGAGTYGYTF. CDR3 coding DNA: TGTGCCAGCAGTCCCGGGACAGGGGGCGCGGGTACCTATGGCTACACCTTC.

The genes are TRBV27 and TRBJ1-6; D is uncertain. There are 11 residues in the CDR3. Between the trimmed V and J ends, which lost 5 bases and 14 bases, there was a span of 10 bases. From germline, CDR1 is MNHEY and CDR2 SMNVEV (reference sequence). The chain's CDR3 is CASSGGSALHF. The DNA of the CDR3 is TGTGCCAGCAGTGGAGGTAGCGCCCTCCACTTT.

As to this clone: Distinct nucleotide sequences in the sample also encode this CDR3. The chain combines TRBV6-5 with TRBJ1-2; TRBD1 aligns across 7 bases. Trimming removed 6 bases from V and 7 bases from J; junction bases left unmatched: 8. Germline V gene sequence: CDR1 MNHEY, CDR2 SVGAGI. The CDR3 is 13 amino acids. DNA of the CDR3: TGTGCCAGCAGCTATAGACAGGGAGGTGGCTACACCTTC. Its translation is CASSYRQGGGYTF.

The rearrangement links TRBV7-8 to TRBJ1-2; 9 bases are a match to TRBD1. Germline V gives CDR1 SGHVS, CDR2 FQNEAQ. The CDR3 consists of 13 residues. With 5 bases clipped from V and 3 bases from J, the junction kept 1 base outside the gene matches. CDR3 residues: CASSRDRDYGYTF. CDR3 nucleotide sequence: TGTGCCAGCAGCCGGGACAGGGACTATGGCTACACCTTC.

The J gene is TRBJ1-1, the V gene TRBV27; no clear D gene. The CDR3 extends over 16 amino acids. In germline, CDR1 is MNHEY, CDR2 SMNVEV (reference sequence). V lost 1 base and J 1 base, leaving 13 bases between the germline ends. The DNA of the CDR3 is TGTGCCAGCAGTTTATTCGGCGGGGTTAGGAACACTGAAGCTTTCTTT. Its protein is CASSLFGGVRNTEAFF.

J is TRBJ2-5 and V is TRBV19; 7 nucleotides line up with TRBD1. Germline V gene lookup returns CDR1 LNHDA and CDR2 SQIVND (reference sequence). Trimming cost V 2 bases and J 2 bases; bases outside gene matches: 8. This CDR3 spans 16 amino acids. The CDR3 reads CASSIRGRGRQETQYF. In nucleotides, the CDR3 is TGTGCCAGTAGTATAAGGGGCAGGGGGAGACAAGAGACCCAGTACTTC.

V usage is TRBV7-9 and J usage is TRBJ1-2; TRBD1 aligns across 11 bases. CDR1 and CDR2 from the germline V gene are SEHNR and FQNEAQ (reference sequence). Trimming took 5 bases from V and 3 from J; bases not matched to a gene: 5. CDR3 length: 15 residues. CDR3 nucleotide sequence: TGTGCCAGCAGCCGCGGGGACAGGGGGTACTATGGCTACACCTTC. It yields the protein CASSRGDRGYYGYTF. The whole variable domain, filled in from reference TRBV7-9 and TRBJ1-2, reads DTGVSQNPRHKITKRGQNVTFRCDPISEHNRLYWYRQTLGQGPEFLTYFQNEAQLEKSRLLSDRFSAERPKGSFSTLEIQRTEQGDSAMYLCASSRGDRGYYGYTFGSGTRLTVV.

The V gene is TRBV3-1 (or the pseudogene TRBV3-2), the J gene TRBJ1-1, with 7 bases identical to TRBD1. The germline V gene encodes CDR1 LGHDT and CDR2 YNNKEL (reference sequence). Unmatched junction bases numbered 5, after V lost 1 base and J lost 3 bases. CDR3 length: 15 residues. In DNA form, the CDR3 reads TGTGCCAGCAGCCAAGCGGGCAGGGGGGACACTGAAGCTTTCTTT. This sequence encodes CASSQAGRGDTEAFF.

This chain links TRBV5-1 with TRBJ2-7, with 8 nucleotides matching TRBD2. The V and J ends lost 5 bases and 3 bases, in that order; junction bases with no gene match: 7. CDR1 is SGHRS, CDR2 YFSETQ, per germline. This CDR3 spans 14 amino acids. The CDR3 DNA reads TGCGCCAGCAGGTCAACTAGCGGAGGCTACGAGCAGTACTTC. Translating gives CASRSTSGGYEQYF.

The CDR3 DNA reads TGTGCCAGCACCCGGTTACAGGGGGGCAATCAGCCCCAGCATTTT. This encodes CASTRLQGGNQPQHF. This chain uses TRBV6-5 with TRBJ1-5, with 8 bases aligning to TRBD1. Unmatched junction bases numbered 7, after V lost 7 bases and J lost 2 bases. The CDR3 sequence is 15 residues long. Germline lookup yields CDR1 MNHEY and CDR2 SVGAGI.

This clone was recorded a few times. J is TRBJ2-2 and V is TRBV5-1; 8 positions match TRBD2. V shed 3 bases and J 7 bases; nucleotides not matched to a gene: 14. CDR3 length: 17 amino acids. Looked up from germline, CDR1 is SGHRS and CDR2 is YFSETQ. CDR3 protein: CASSSPGGLERGGELFF. The CDR3 region has the DNA TGCGCCAGCAGCTCCCCGGGGGGGCTCGAGAGAGGCGGGGAGCTGTTTTTT.

Here the CDR3 reads CASSPFLVGGYNEQFF. In DNA form, the CDR3 reads TGTGCCAGCAGCCCTTTTTTGGTGGGGGGATACAATGAGCAGTTCTTC. The chain links TRBV3-1 (or the pseudogene TRBV3-2) to TRBJ2-1, with D maybe TRBD2 (6 bases). The CDR3 runs to 16 residues. V lost 4 bases and J lost 4, with 17 bases in between. CDR1 LGHDT and CDR2 YNNKEL come from the germline V gene (reference sequence).